This T cell receptor beta chain appears in the sequencing data of a study of Ad26.COV2.S vaccination and SARS-CoV-2 variants. Profiled with immunoSEQ multiplex PCR; TCRdb holds only in-frame clones, not every one. Of over 400,000 clones in the sample, approximately 89% were seen once. The CDR3 has 15 amino acids. The ends lost 0 bases at V and 3 bases at J; junction bases unmatched: 1. Per the germline V gene, CDR1 is SGHAT and CDR2 is FQNNGV. Treatment described: 15 to 20 received Ad26.COV2.S at low or high dose, single or two shots; about five received placebo; per-sample allocation not given. The investigators took samples on day 63 after the first vaccine or placebo injection.

The sample in question was peripheral blood, obtained in a trial of Ad26.COV2.S vaccine versus placebo. The sequence was obtained from a person between 18 and 65 years old who received the Ad26.COV2.S COVID-19 vaccine or a placebo. This chain uses TRBV11-2 with TRBJ2-1, with TRBD1 matching over 8 bases. In DNA, the CDR3 is TGTGCCAGCAGCTTAGAGACAGGGGTCTACAATGAGCAGTTCTTC. Translation gives CASSLETGVYNEQFF.